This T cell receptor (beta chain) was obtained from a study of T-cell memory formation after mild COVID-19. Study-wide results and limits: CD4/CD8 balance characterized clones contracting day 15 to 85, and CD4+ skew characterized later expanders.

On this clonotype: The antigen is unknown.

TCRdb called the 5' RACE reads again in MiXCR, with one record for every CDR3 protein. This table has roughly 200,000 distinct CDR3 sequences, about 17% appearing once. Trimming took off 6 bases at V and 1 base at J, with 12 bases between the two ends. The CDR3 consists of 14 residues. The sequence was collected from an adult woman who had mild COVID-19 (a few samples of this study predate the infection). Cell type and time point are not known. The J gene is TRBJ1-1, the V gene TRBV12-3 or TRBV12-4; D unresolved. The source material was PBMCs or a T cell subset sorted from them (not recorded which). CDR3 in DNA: TGTGCCAGCAGCCCTCTCGGAGAGAACACTGAAGCTTTCTTT. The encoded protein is CASSPLGENTEAFF.